This T cell receptor (beta chain) is drawn from a study of CD8+ T cells in alopecia areata (dated by TCRdb to 2016 to 2019). A note on the overall study: The treated patients took part in an open-label pilot trial in which moderate-to-severe alopecia areata was treated with oral tofacitinib at 5 to 10 mg twice daily. Patients stayed on tofacitinib for 6 to 18 months and then had 6 months of follow-up off drug so that delayed response and recurrence could be assessed. In treated patients, disease severity was measured using the SALT score, which gives the percentage of scalp surface area affected. In both human patients and the C3H/HeJ mouse model, the study applied high-throughput TCRbeta sequencing to look at T cell clonal expansion in alopecia areata. In humans, TCRbeta sequencing was performed on scalp tissue and on sorted CD4+ and CD8+ peripheral blood T cells from healthy controls and from patients with patchy or totalis/universalis alopecia areata. Tofacitinib-treated patients had biopsies at baseline and at 4 and 24 weeks of treatment, with a later scalp biopsy in several patients. Scalp clonality was compared among normal scalp (n=4), patchy alopecia areata scalp (n=8), and alopecia totalis/universalis scalp (n=8). RNA was extracted with the PAXgene miRNA kit for fixed scalp, the miRNeasy kit for PBMCs, and the RNeasy kit for mouse skin. Amplification of TCRbeta CDR3 regions was done by immunoSEQ multiplex PCR using 35 Vbeta forward primers and 13 Jbeta reverse primers.

The CDR3 measures 15 amino acids from cysteine to phenylalanine. Solely the CDR3 DNA is kept, with 45 bases framed from the first base. Sequences SEHNR (CDR1) and FQNEAQ (CDR2) are obtained from the germline V gene (reference sequence). Between the V and J ends, shortened by 3 bases and 5 bases respectively, the junction contains 16 bases. What the work shows at the level of the full study, not this receptor alone: Resident alphabeta T cells in normal human skin are also sequenced, complicating scalp TCR repertoire analysis, unlike mouse skin dominated by gammadelta T cells. Because the treated cohort was small and had just a single nonresponder, larger studies are needed to establish links between baseline CD8+ expansion and response. Many expanded lesional clones were found to persist in scalp and blood during tofacitinib treatment, and relapse after treatment cessation may be partly explained by this persistence. TCR sequences shared between patients were less clear than in mice, possibly partly because of HLA diversity in the patient population. Tofacitinib significantly lowered scalp clonality and the number of expanded CD8+ clones among the top 100 scalp clones. Compared with normal scalp, lesional scalp had higher clonality and more expanded CD8+ clones, particularly in alopecia totalis/universalis, a pattern that suggests antigenic drive.

Library generation was performed with the immunoSEQ multiplex PCR assay. To provide template for TCR sequencing, every sample had RNA extracted and reverse transcribed into cDNA. SuperScript III was used for first-strand cDNA synthesis, primed with a 2:1 mix of oligo-dT and random hexamers. A synthetic immune receptor repertoire was used to measure amplification bias, and any remaining bias was corrected computationally. Concerning the study's data processing: After raw reads were preprocessed to remove errors, the CDR3 was defined following IMGT conventions as running from the conserved cysteine to phenylalanine. Clonality was calculated as 1 minus Shannon entropy normalized by log2 of the number of productive unique TCRs. Scalp TCRbeta sequences were cross-referenced with sorted blood CD4 and CD8 repertoires so that the CD4 or CD8 identity of scalp clones could be inferred. TCRdb provides this immuneACCESS table in a form limited to in-frame rearrangements. Some clones are lacking; in checked studies, under half of them reflect an unresolved V gene, and why the rest are absent is not known. V and J calls and clone size are as listed in that table; D and trimming were resolved from the DNA. Within this sample are 200,000 or so clones, with 40% to 55% of them counted one time only. Around 2.5% of the sample belongs to the ten largest clones.

This sample's treatment or condition label indicates: oral pan-JAK inhibitor, 5-10 mg twice daily. Peripheral blood and lesional scalp punch biopsies were obtained from patients with alopecia areata. PBMCs were isolated by density centrifugation and stained for CD3, CD4 and CD8, after which CD4+ and CD8+ T cells were sorted on a FACSAria. A note on this clone: What this receptor recognizes is not known. No base qualities exist here, and no much larger clone lies one base off it.

The sequence links TRBV7-9 to TRBJ2-5; 7 matching bases give a weak D call of TRBD2. The sequencing here drew on CD4+ T cells sorted from blood, taken at approximately week 36, from a patient treated with tofacitinib. The sequence was obtained from a human donor with alopecia areata. CDR3 reads: CASSLDKGEGETQYF. The base sequence is TGTGCCAGCAGCTTGGACAAGGGGGAGGGGGAGACCCAGTACTTC.